The T cell receptor (beta chain) described here comes from a study of response to subunit inactivated influenza vaccine. The CDR3 runs to 16 residues. Germline CDR1 LGHNA, CDR2 YSLEER. V lost 0 bases and J lost 1, with 10 bases in between. TCRdb processed the RT-PCR reads anew with MiXCR; each CDR3 protein has one entry. The sample holds about 620,000 distinct CDR3 sequences; roughly 10% are singletons and the top ten take about 11%. These data were also reused for a study on T cells expressing NK-cell markers. As reported in that work: It was by 5'RACE template switching with UMIs that TCR beta cDNA was made. Investigators obtained TCR beta repertoires from sorted CD3+CD56+NKG2C+, CD3+CD56+NKG2C- and CD3+CD56-NKG2C+ T cells. Just one sequenced donor of eight was HCMV-seronegative, while seven were seropositive. Among CD8+ T cells from six donors, dominant NKG2C+ clonotypes accounted for 1.0-7.0%.

This chain uses TRBV4-3 with TRBJ2-1, with a weak D call TRBD2 (6 bases). The sequencing here drew on PBMCs from blood, taken on the day of vaccination. This TCR was sampled from a man over 45 who received an inactivated influenza vaccine. The CDR3 region has the DNA TGCGCCAGCAGCCAAGATGTGGGGAGGTCCTACAATGAGCAGTTCTTC. Its translation: CASSQDVGRSYNEQFF.